The rows below give T cell receptor beta chains drawn from one sample of a study of response to subunit inactivated influenza vaccine. In TCRdb, the RT-PCR reads were re-called with MiXCR into one record per CDR3 protein. Of roughly 710,000 distinct CDR3 sequences listed, 14% were seen once; the top ten hold around 7.6%. The sample in question was PBMCs from blood, obtained roughly 15 days before vaccination. These receptors originate from a man in his forties or fifties who received an inactivated influenza vaccine. Each CDR3 is given with its conserved first and last residue. The D gene is left open where the match is weak. Only part of the rows carry a size: once, few, many, or a class if the clone is expanded.

TRBJ2-7,TRBD1,many,TRBV20-1,TGCAGTGCTAGTAGCCGGGACAGCTACGAGCAGTACTTC,CSASSRDSYEQYF
TRBJ2-3,TRBD1,.,TRBV29-1,TGCAGCGTCGGGACAGGGGCAGAGACGCAGTATTTT,CSVGTGAETQYF
TRBJ2-1,TRBD2,.,TRBV12-3/TRBV12-4,TGTGCCAGCAGTTTCCCCTTTTGGACTAGGGGTAGCAATGAGCAGTTCTTC,CASSFPFWTRGSNEQFF
TRBJ2-7,TRBD1,.,TRBV7-2,TGTGCCAGCAGCGCCCCTGGACAGGGGGCTTACGAGCAGTACTTC,CASSAPGQGAYEQYF
TRBJ2-4,.,few,TRBV11-1,TGTGCCAGCAGCCCCCGGACAGTATCCAAAAACATTCAGTACTTC,CASSPRTVSKNIQYF
TRBJ2-1,TRBD2,many,TRBV20-1,TGCAGTGCTAGGGCCCTTGTGGGAGGGTACAATGAGCAGTTCTTC,CSARALVGGYNEQFF
TRBJ1-6,.,few,TRBV12-3/TRBV12-4,TGTGCCAGCAGTTTATTCGGGGGCTCCTATAATTCACCCCTCCACTTT,CASSLFGGSYNSPLHF
TRBJ2-6,.,many,TRBV20-1,TGCAGTGCTAGAGATTTCACAGAGGCCAACGTCCTGACTTTC,CSARDFTEANVLTF
TRBJ2-1,TRBD2,few,TRBV12-3/TRBV12-4,TGTGCCAGCCGGACTAGCGGGAGCACCTACAATGAGCAGTTCTTC,CASRTSGSTYNEQFF
TRBJ2-7,TRBD2,many,TRBV6-5,TGTGCCAGCAGTTACTCGGGGGGGAGGGAGCAGTACTTC,CASSYSGGREQYF
TRBJ2-3,.,few,TRBV7-9,TGTGCCAGCAGCCAACGGAGTCCAGATACGCAGTATTTT,CASSQRSPDTQYF
TRBJ2-4,.,.,TRBV7-9,TGTGCCAGCAGCCCTAGCATCCTTAGGGAGAACATTCAGTACTTC,CASSPSILRENIQYF
TRBJ2-7,TRBD2,few,TRBV5-1,TGCGCCAGCAGCTTGGGACTAGCGGGAGGCTTTCGTCAGAACGAGCAGTACTTC,CASSLGLAGGFRQNEQYF
TRBJ2-1,TRBD2,few,TRBV12-3/TRBV12-4,TGTGCCAGCAGTTTAGCAGTTGTAGGACTAGAACCCAATGAGCAGTTCTTC,CASSLAVVGLEPNEQFF
TRBJ2-4,TRBD2,few,TRBV6-2/TRBV6-3,TGTGCCAGCAGTTACCCCGGACTAGCGGGGGAAGCCAAAAACATTCAGTACTTC,CASSYPGLAGEAKNIQYF
TRBJ1-2,.,.,TRBV5-1,TGCGCCAGCAGCTTGGTGGGGGAATCTACCTATGGCTACACCTTC,CASSLVGESTYGYTF
TRBJ2-7,.,many,TRBV29-1,TGCAGCGTTGAAGATGGGCAAGGGAGGTACTTC,CSVEDGQGRYF
TRBJ2-7,TRBD1,few,TRBV7-2,TGTGCCAGCAGCTTATCCGTAGGGGGCCCCTACGAGCAGTACTTC,CASSLSVGGPYEQYF
TRBJ2-1,.,once,TRBV18,TGTGCCAGCACTAACCGGGGGAACTCCTACAATGAGCAGTTCTTC,CASTNRGNSYNEQFF
TRBJ2-3,.,.,TRBV3-1,TGTGCCAGCAGCCAAGGCCCGGGGAGCACAGATACGCAGTATTTT,CASSQGPGSTDTQYF
TRBJ2-7,TRBD1,.,TRBV2,TGTGCCAGCAGTGTGGTGGGACAGTACCGCTACGAGCAGTACTTC,CASSVVGQYRYEQYF
TRBJ2-3,.,.,TRBV7-2,TGTGCCAGCAGCCCCTGGGACTCCTCCACAGATACGCAGTATTTT,CASSPWDSSTDTQYF
TRBJ2-1,.,.,TRBV7-9,TGTGCCAGCAGCTTAAGTGGAGGGGCGCCAAATGAGCAGTTCTTC,CASSLSGGAPNEQFF
TRBJ2-7,.,few,TRBV7-2,TGTGCCAGCAGCTCCCTGACAGTAACCTACTACGAGCAGTACTTC,CASSSLTVTYYEQYF
TRBJ2-1,.,.,TRBV3-1,TGTGCCAGCAGCCAAGCTAGCGTCAATGAGCAGTTCTTC,CASSQASVNEQFF
TRBJ2-1,.,.,TRBV21-1,TGTGCCAGCAGCAAGATGAGGACTTACAATGAGCAGTTCTTC,CASSKMRTYNEQFF
TRBJ2-3,TRBD2,.,TRBV15,TGTGCCACCAGCAGAGAAGGGGCGGGAGTGTCAGATAGGCAGTATTTT,CATSREGAGVSDRQYF